This passage covers 7 T cell receptor beta chains from one sample sequenced in a study of PD-1 blockade in mismatch repair-deficient tumors. Only in-frame clones appear in the TCRdb table, and some are missing; sequencing was by immunoSEQ multiplex PCR. The data show fewer than 100,000 clones, over 75% seen once. The material sequenced was peripheral blood, taken 12 weeks after starting pembrolizumab. The receptors were sampled from an adult with mismatch repair-deficient cancer.

This clone was observed once. The genes are TRBV19 and TRBJ2-1, with 9 positions matching TRBD1. V dropped 4 bases and J dropped 4; count of bases not matched to a gene: 8. CDR1 is LNHDA, CDR2 SQIVND, per germline (reference sequence). This CDR3 is built from 16 residues. The DNA for the CDR3 is TGTGCCAGTAGTAGACGACCGGGACAGGGTTACAATGAGCAGTTCTTC. Amino acids: CASSRRPGQGYNEQFF.

This chain connects TRBV14 to TRBJ2-7, with 9 bases identical to TRBD2. With 1 base clipped from V and 6 bases from J, the junction kept 4 bases outside the gene matches. Germline lookup yields CDR1 SGHDN and CDR2 FVKESK. This CDR3 has 14 residues. CDR3 sequence (DNA): TGTGCCAGCAGCCAAGGGACTAGCGCCTCCGAGCAGTACTTC. Amino acid sequence: CASSQGTSASEQYF.

This chain links TRBV7-9 with TRBJ2-1, with TRBD2 matching 8 bases. Germline CDR1 reads SEHNR; CDR2 reads FQNEAQ (reference sequence). J was trimmed by 6 bases and V by 2 bases; bases with no gene match: 6. This CDR3 is built from 15 residues. The CDR3 nucleotides read TGTGCCAGCAGCTTATTAGCGGGAATAGGCAATGAGCAGTTCTTC. Translated: CASSLLAGIGNEQFF.

The V and J genes are TRBV9 and TRBJ1-2; 9 bases match TRBD1. The J segment lost 0 bases and the V segment lost 3 bases, leaving 3 bases of the junction unmatched. The CDR3 spans 15 residues. The germline gives CDR1 SGDLS, CDR2 YYNGEE. CDR3 sequence: CASSGRDRANYGYTF. CDR3 DNA: TGTGCCAGCAGCGGAAGGGACAGGGCTAACTATGGCTACACCTTC.

The chain recombines TRBV11-2 with TRBJ2-7, with 10 nucleotides matching TRBD1. V lost 5 bases and J lost 6; bases outside the gene matches: 4. CDR1 SGHAT and CDR2 FQNNGV come from the germline V gene. The CDR3 has 13 amino acids. CDR3 in DNA: TGTGCCAGCAGCCCCGGACAGGGGGGCGAGCAGTACTTC. Protein product: CASSPGQGGEQYF.

The table lists this clone with a few counts. The rearrangement uses TRBV9 and TRBJ1-5; D call uncertain. Germline V CDR1 and CDR2: SGDLS, YYNGEE. Trimming left V 4 bases short and J 6 bases short, with 17 bases between. The CDR3 runs to 15 residues. CDR3 in amino acids: CASSPTELWTQPQHF. In DNA, the CDR3 is TGTGCCAGCAGCCCTACCGAGTTGTGGACTCAGCCCCAGCATTTT. Looking up the rest from reference TRBV9 and TRBJ1-5 gives the full variable domain: DSGVTQTPKHLITATGQRVTLRCSPRSGDLSVYWYQQSLDQGLQFLIQYYNGEERAKGNILERFSAQQFPDLHSELNLSSLELGDSALYFCASSPTELWTQPQHFGDGTRLSIL.

V usage is TRBV2 and J usage is TRBJ1-2; 8 bases align to TRBD1. CDR1 and CDR2 (germline): SNHLY, FYNNEI. This CDR3 region has 12 residues. J gave up 12 bases and V 10 bases, and 13 bases lay outside the gene matches. The CDR3 DNA follows: TGTGCCAAGTCCGGGACAGGATTGGTGGACACCTTC. Translating gives CAKSGTGLVDTF.